The present TCR beta chain was sequenced within a study of cytomegalovirus exposure and HLA in healthy donors. CDR3 length: 13 amino acids. Trimming at V came to 5 bases and at J to 6 bases, leaving 5 bases not matched to a gene. From germline, CDR1 is SGHNT and CDR2 YYREEE (reference sequence). Donors in the study were healthy people who gave bone marrow. Study findings and constraints: Through in vitro validation, three CMV-associated chains were shown to be specific for CMV antigens.

Concerning this clone itself: Its antigen is unknown.

Researchers ran the PCR with 60 Vbeta and 13 Jbeta primers. The method was immunoSEQ multiplex PCR; TCRdb's version includes in-frame clones alone and lacks a portion of them. The repertoire holds approximately 180,000 clones, 72% seen once, with roughly 2.5% in the top ten. The sample consisted of PBMCs. V gene TRBV5-4 combines with J gene TRBJ2-7; 10 nucleotides align to TRBD2. The receptor comes from a human donor in good health. CDR3 DNA sequence: TGTGCCAGCAGTTCCGGGACTAGCGCCGAGCAGTACTTC. Amino acids: CASSSGTSAEQYF. The full variable domain, its missing parts supplied by reference TRBV5-4 and TRBJ2-7, is ETGVTQSPTHLIKTRGQQVTLRCSSQSGHNTVSWYQQALGQGPQFIFQYYREEENGRGNFPPRFSGLQFPNYSSELNVNALELDDSALYLCASSSGTSAEQYFGPGTRLTVT.